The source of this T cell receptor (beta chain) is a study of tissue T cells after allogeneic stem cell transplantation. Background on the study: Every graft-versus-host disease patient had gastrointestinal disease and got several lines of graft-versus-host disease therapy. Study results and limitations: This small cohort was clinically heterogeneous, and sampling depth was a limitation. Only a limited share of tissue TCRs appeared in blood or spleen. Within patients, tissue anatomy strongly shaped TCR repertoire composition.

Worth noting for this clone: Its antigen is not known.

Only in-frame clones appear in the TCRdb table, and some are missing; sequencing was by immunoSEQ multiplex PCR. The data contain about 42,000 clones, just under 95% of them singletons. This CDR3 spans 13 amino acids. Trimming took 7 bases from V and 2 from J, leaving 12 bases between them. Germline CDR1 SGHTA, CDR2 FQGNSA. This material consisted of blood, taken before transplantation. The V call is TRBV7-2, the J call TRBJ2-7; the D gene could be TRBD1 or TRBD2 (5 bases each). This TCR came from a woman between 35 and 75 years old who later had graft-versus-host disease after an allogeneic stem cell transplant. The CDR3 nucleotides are TGTGCCAGCACCCCCGGGGCTGCCTACGAGCAGTACTTC. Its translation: CASTPGAAYEQYF.